This T cell receptor (beta chain) was found in a study of blood T cell repertoires in COVID-19. Overall study: Acute-phase and convalescent COVID-19 samples originated in the United States, Italy and Spain. PBMCs, B-cell-depleted T cells, or T cells provided the cDNA or gDNA that made up the material.

The J segment lost 10 bases and the V segment lost 6 bases, leaving 20 bases of the junction unmatched. This CDR3 has 16 amino acids. Germline V gives CDR1 MNHEY, CDR2 SMNVEV (reference sequence). Original methodology: Amplification from reference gene primers served as the basis for estimated nucleated cell counts. The table came from immunoSEQ multiplex PCR; TCRdb's copy has only in-frame clones and leaves some out. V and J calls and clone size follow that table, whereas D and trimming were derived from the DNA. The sample shows roughly 480,000 clones, roughly nine tenths of them seen only once. Seattle researchers signed up patients amid active infection and tracked them longitudinally.

This TCR was sampled from a man younger than 35 with COVID-19, enrolled during active disease. This sequence joins TRBV27 and TRBJ1-1; 7 positions match TRBD1. Source material: peripheral blood. CDR3 DNA sequence: TGTGCCAGCAGACCCAAGCCCCGGACAGGCTCCCGACCAGCTTTCTTT. Protein: CASRPKPRTGSRPAFF.